This T cell receptor (beta chain) appears in the sequencing data of a study of cytomegalovirus exposure and HLA in healthy donors. The study, taken as a whole, reports: In a later analysis, parvovirus B19, influenza, CMV and Epstein-Barr virus appeared linked to several top co-occurrence clusters. Judged likely to be a sequencing artifact was a cluster of highly shared sequence variants. It has been reported that TCR beta sequences accurately predicted the HLA-A and HLA-B alleles of most subjects.

Germline V gene data show CDR1 as SGHVS and CDR2 as FNYEAQ. The CDR3 is made up of 13 amino acids. V was pared by 1 base and J by 11 bases, with 14 bases between. This clone was recorded a few times. Its target is unknown. PCR involved 60 Vbeta and 13 Jbeta primers. Per the original methods: A later analysis counted approximately 80 million unique TCR beta chains, around 11 million shared. The method was immunoSEQ multiplex PCR; TCRdb's version includes in-frame clones alone and lacks a portion of them. V and J calls and clone size are as listed in that table; D and trimming were resolved from the DNA. The repertoire holds around 120,000 clones, with 79% as singletons.

The chain is built from TRBV7-6 and TRBJ1-1; TRBD1 is a possible D gene (5 bases). The source material was PBMCs. The source is a woman in her thirties or forties in good health and CMV-seronegative. This CDR3 is CASSLVGGLGAFF. The DNA for the CDR3 is TGTGCCAGCAGCTTAGTCGGGGGACTGGGGGCTTTCTTT.